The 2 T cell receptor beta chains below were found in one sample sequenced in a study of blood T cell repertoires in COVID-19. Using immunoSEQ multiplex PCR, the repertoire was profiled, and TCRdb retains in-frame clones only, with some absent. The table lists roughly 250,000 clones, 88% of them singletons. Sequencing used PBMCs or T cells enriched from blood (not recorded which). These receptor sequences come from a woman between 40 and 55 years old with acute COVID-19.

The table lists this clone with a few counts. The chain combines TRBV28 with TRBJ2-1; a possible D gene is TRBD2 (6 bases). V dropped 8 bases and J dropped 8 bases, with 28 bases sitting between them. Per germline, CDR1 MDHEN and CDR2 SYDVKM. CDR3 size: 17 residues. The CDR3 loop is CASVSPGEHWRGDEQFF. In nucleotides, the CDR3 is TGTGCCAGCGTATCACCGGGGGAACATTGGCGAGGGGATGAGCAGTTCTTC. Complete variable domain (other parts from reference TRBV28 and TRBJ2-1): DVKVTQSSRYLVKRTGEKVFLECVQDMDHENMFWYRQDPGLGLRLIYFSYDVKMKEKGDIPEGYSVSREKKERFSLILESASTNQTSMYLCASVSPGEHWRGDEQFFGPGTRLTVL.

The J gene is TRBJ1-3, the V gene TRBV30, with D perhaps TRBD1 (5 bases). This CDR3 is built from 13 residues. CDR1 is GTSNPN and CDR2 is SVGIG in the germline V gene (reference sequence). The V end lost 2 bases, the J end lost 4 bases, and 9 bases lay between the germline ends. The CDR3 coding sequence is TGTGCCTGGAGTTCCGGGGGAGGAAACACCATATATTTT. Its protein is CAWSSGGGNTIYF.